The present TCR beta chain was sequenced within a study of T cell responses to AZD1222 COVID-19 vaccine. Study-level findings and limits: Clonal diversity may have been underestimated in mostly white British donors.

J gave up 3 bases and V 2 bases, and 1 base lay outside the gene matches. The germline V gene has CDR1 MDHEN and CDR2 SYDVKM. CDR3 length: 13 amino acids. This table comes from immunoSEQ multiplex PCR, and its TCRdb copy is limited to in-frame clones, with some not included. This table has tens of thousands of clones, 92% appearing once. Regarding this clone: Its specificity is not known.

Sequenced material: peripheral blood, taken on day 0 of AZD1222 vaccination. The source is an adult in good health. The V and J genes are TRBV28 and TRBJ2-7; 7 bases match TRBD2. CDR3 loop: CASSLGEGYEQYF. The DNA for the CDR3 is TGTGCCAGCAGTTTAGGGGAGGGCTACGAGCAGTACTTC.